These 17 T cell receptor beta chains were sequenced from one sample in a study of blood T cell repertoires in COVID-19. Data came from immunoSEQ multiplex PCR; TCRdb stores just in-frame clones and leaves some out. This table has some 94,000 clones, 80% to 90% appearing once. The source material was peripheral blood. Receptor source: a human donor in a cohort sampled during active COVID-19.

The rearrangement uses TRBV3-1 (or the pseudogene TRBV3-2) and TRBJ2-3; 11 nucleotides match TRBD2. Unmatched junction bases numbered 8, after V lost 0 bases and J lost 6 bases. The CDR3 contains 17 residues. Germline V lookup: CDR1 LGHDT, CDR2 YNNKEL (reference sequence). The CDR3 reads CASSQDPSGRRGDTQYF. The CDR3 coding sequence is TGTGCCAGCAGCCAAGATCCTAGCGGGAGGCGAGGGGATACGCAGTATTTT.

V and J are TRBV5-1 and TRBJ2-5; weak D call: TRBD2 (5 bases). Trimming took 0 bases from V and 5 from J, leaving 14 bases between them. The CDR3 contains 15 residues. CDR1 is SGHRS and CDR2 is YFSETQ in the germline V gene. CDR3 in amino acids: CASSLALASWETQYF. CDR3 nucleotide sequence: TGCGCCAGCAGCTTGGCTCTCGCTAGCTGGGAGACCCAGTACTTC.

The V gene is TRBV7-2, the J gene TRBJ2-3; 12 bases are shared with TRBD2. Losses at the gene ends were 0 bases for V and 3 bases for J; bases not matched to a gene: 4. The CDR3 spans 17 residues. Germline loops: CDR1 SGHTA, CDR2 FQGNSA. The CDR3 region has the DNA TGTGCCAGCAGCTTAGCACGGGGACTAGCGGGTACAGATACGCAGTATTTT. Translating gives CASSLARGLAGTDTQYF.

CDR3 sequence: CASSIRTGELFF. The CDR3 DNA reads as TGTGCCAGTAGTATACGGACAGGGGAACTGTTTTTT. This rearrangement joins TRBV19 to TRBJ1-4, with 9 bases fitting TRBD1. V dropped 2 bases and J dropped 12; count of bases not matched to a gene: 1. The CDR3 extends over 12 amino acids. Germline CDR1 and CDR2: LNHDA and SQIVND (reference sequence).

This clone was seen a single time. The V call is TRBV5-1, the J call TRBJ1-1; 7 bases align to TRBD1. The ends lost 0 bases at V and 9 bases at J; junction bases unmatched: 5. CDR1 and CDR2 (germline): SGHRS, YFSETQ. The CDR3 totals 13 residues. CDR3 region: CASSLDRGDKAFF. The CDR3, as DNA: TGCGCCAGCAGCTTGGACAGGGGAGACAAAGCTTTCTTT.

This clone has a handful of counts. This chain connects TRBV7-3 to TRBJ2-7; 7 bases agree with TRBD1. The V gene's germline CDR1 is SGHTA and CDR2 FQGTGA. V dropped 7 bases and J dropped 2; count of bases not matched to a gene: 17. This CDR3 has 17 residues. Here the CDR3 DNA reads TGTGCCAGCACCCTAGACCATCCGGGACAGCGGACCTACGAGCAGTACTTC. Its translation: CASTLDHPGQRTYEQYF.

The rearrangement joins TRBV5-1 to TRBJ2-3, with 9 bases identical to TRBD2. V lost 4 bases and J lost 0; bases outside the gene matches: 12. Germline V gives CDR1 SGHRS, CDR2 YFSETQ. The CDR3 spans 18 residues. CDR3 sequence reads: CASSPRISGGTSTDTQYF. The CDR3 DNA reads TGCGCCAGCAGCCCCCGCATTAGCGGGGGAACGAGCACAGATACGCAGTATTTT.

V gene TRBV3-1 (or the pseudogene TRBV3-2) combines with J gene TRBJ1-2; D is possibly TRBD1 (6 bases). Germline V gives CDR1 LGHDT, CDR2 YNNKEL (reference sequence). This CDR3 contains 14 residues. V lost 4 bases to trimming and J lost 2 bases, with 11 bases between them. Here the CDR3 DNA reads TGTGCCAGCAGCCGCTCCCAGGGGAACTATGGCTACACCTTC. Translating gives CASSRSQGNYGYTF.

This chain links TRBV3-1 (or the pseudogene TRBV3-2) with TRBJ1-1; no firm D call. The CDR3 has 16 residues. Trimming removed 1 base at V and 0 bases at J, with 12 bases between. Per germline, CDR1 LGHDT and CDR2 YNNKEL (reference sequence). Here the CDR3 DNA reads TGTGCCAGCAGCCAAGTCACAGCTAACATGAACACTGAAGCTTTCTTT. Residues: CASSQVTANMNTEAFF.

The V call is TRBV7-6, the J call TRBJ2-2, with 11 bases matching TRBD2. The CDR3 covers 16 residues. From germline, CDR1 is SGHVS and CDR2 FNYEAQ. Losses at the gene ends were 5 bases for V and 7 bases for J; bases not matched to a gene: 9. The CDR3: CASSPGTSGNDGELFF. In DNA, the CDR3 is TGTGCCAGCAGCCCCGGGACTAGCGGAAATGACGGGGAGCTGTTTTTT. Using reference TRBV7-6 and TRBJ2-2 for the parts outside the CDR3, the full variable domain is GAGVSQSPRYKVTKRGQDVALRCDPISGHVSLYWYRQALGQGPEFLTYFNYEAQQDKSGLPNDRFSAERPEGSISTLTIQRTEQRDSAMYRCASSPGTSGNDGELFFGEGSRLTVL.

The chain links TRBV4-2 to TRBJ2-3, with 7 bases matching TRBD2. Germline trimming cut 0 bases from V and 0 bases from J; bases unmatched to any gene: 15. Germline lookup yields CDR1 LGHNA and CDR2 YNFKEQ. CDR3 size: 20 residues. As DNA, the CDR3 is TGTGCCAGCAGCCAAGATAGGGGTATGGGGACTACCTCTAGCACAGATACGCAGTATTTT. Amino acids: CASSQDRGMGTTSSTDTQYF.

The chain joins TRBV5-5 to TRBJ2-7, with D possibly TRBD1 on 6 matching bases. The V end was cut by 2 bases, the J end by 1 base, with 7 bases between. The germline V gene has CDR1 SGHKS and CDR2 YYEKEE (reference sequence). CDR3 length: 13 residues. The CDR3 region is CASSFQGSYEQYF. CDR3 nucleotide sequence: TGTGCCAGCAGCTTTCAGGGGTCCTACGAGCAGTACTTC.

The J gene is TRBJ2-2, the V gene TRBV6-6; TRBD2 might be the D (5 bases). CDR1 and CDR2 from the germline V gene are MNHNY and SVGAGI (reference sequence). The CDR3 consists of 13 residues. V lost 2 bases, J lost 6 bases, and 7 bases lay in between. The CDR3: CASSYVRAGELFF. The DNA for the CDR3 is TGTGCCAGCAGTTACGTGCGGGCCGGGGAGCTGTTTTTT.

The CDR3: CSVLQSRAEAFF. DNA of the CDR3: TGCAGCGTTCTCCAGTCTAGAGCTGAAGCTTTCTTT. J is TRBJ1-1 and V is TRBV29-1, with no clear D. Germline loops: CDR1 SQVTM, CDR2 ANQGSEA. The CDR3 is made up of 12 amino acids. V was cut by 5 bases and J by 6 bases, with 13 bases left in between.

V and J are TRBV5-8 and TRBJ1-1, with TRBD1 identical over 8 bases. The germline CDR1 and CDR2 sequences are SGHTS and YDEGEE. With 0 bases clipped from V and 6 bases from J, the junction kept 13 bases outside the gene matches. The CDR3 runs 17 residues. The CDR3 DNA sequence: TGTGCCAGCAGCTTGGCCTTTTCCTGGCAGGGGGCCGCTGAAGCTTTCTTT. This gives the protein CASSLAFSWQGAAEAFF.

J is TRBJ2-1 and V is TRBV27; 7 bases match TRBD2. Germline V CDR1 and CDR2: MNHEY, SMNVEV (reference sequence). This CDR3 has 15 amino acids. With 2 bases clipped from V and 3 bases from J, the junction kept 4 bases outside the gene matches. CDR3 in amino acids: CASSLASGNYNEQFF. CDR3 coding DNA: TGTGCCAGCAGTTTAGCTAGCGGAAACTACAATGAGCAGTTCTTC.

The rearrangement links TRBV4-1 to TRBJ1-2; no reliable D call. Germline V lookup: CDR1 MGHRA, CDR2 YSYEKL. The CDR3 runs 16 residues. Trimming took 4 bases from V and 3 from J, leaving 18 bases between them. DNA for the CDR3: TGCGCCAGCAGCCTCGGGGAGCAATTTTTCTACTATGGCTACACCTTC. Translating it yields CASSLGEQFFYYGYTF.